One sample yielded the 27 T cell receptor beta chains listed below, sequenced in a study of cytomegalovirus exposure and HLA in healthy donors. 13 Jbeta primers and 60 Vbeta primers were used for the PCR. TCRdb's copy holds only in-frame clones and misses some; the assay was immunoSEQ multiplex PCR. The sample contains more than 90,000 clones, approximately 76% of which appear only once. Sequenced material: PBMCs. The source is a middle-aged man in good health and CMV-seropositive.

The sample holds a few counts of this clone. The V gene is TRBV18, the J gene TRBJ2-7; possible D gene TRBD1, 6 bases. From germline, CDR1 is KGHSH and CDR2 LQKENI. The CDR3 has 14 residues. V shed 3 bases and J shed 5 bases, with 14 bases lying between them. CDR3 residues: CASSPSTGLNEQYF. The CDR3, as DNA: TGTGCCAGCTCACCTTCAACAGGGTTGAACGAGCAGTACTTC.

As to this clone: The junction shows a germline mismatch at one end, possibly a read error. The sample has other DNA sequences that encode this CDR3 too. The chain joins TRBV28 to TRBJ1-5; weak D call: TRBD1 (5 bases). Per the germline V gene, CDR1 is MDHEN and CDR2 is SYDVKM. CDR3 length: 13 amino acids. CDR3 amino acids: CASSRGLNQPQHF. The CDR3, as DNA: TGTGCCAGCAGTAGGGGCCTCAATCAGCCCCAGCACTTT.

There are a few counts of this clone. V usage is TRBV7-2 and J usage is TRBJ2-3, with no clear D. CDR1 and CDR2 from the germline V gene are SGHTA and FQGNSA. The CDR3 extends over 15 amino acids. The V gene lost 7 bases and the J gene lost 4 bases, with 18 bases spanning the gap. Here the CDR3 reads CASTRGSYLPDTQYF. DNA for the CDR3: TGTGCCAGCACCAGAGGTAGCTACTTGCCAGATACGCAGTATTTT.

This clone has only one observation. This sequence joins TRBV19 and TRBJ2-1; 12 bases match TRBD2. Per germline, CDR1 LNHDA and CDR2 SQIVND (reference sequence). Trimming at V came to 0 bases and at J to 3 bases, leaving 6 bases not matched to a gene. The CDR3 consists of 18 residues. The CDR3: CASSIDAASGGVYNEQFF. The CDR3 DNA is TGTGCCAGTAGTATAGATGCGGCTAGCGGGGGGGTCTACAATGAGCAGTTCTTC.

This rearrangement joins TRBV6-5 to TRBJ2-5; 12 bases align to TRBD2. The CDR3 has 15 residues. Germline V gene sequence: CDR1 MNHEY, CDR2 SVGAGI. V shed 5 bases, J shed 5 bases, and the junction held 6 bases outside the gene matches. The CDR3 sequence: CASSPPGTSGETQYF. The CDR3 DNA sequence: TGTGCCAGCAGTCCGCCCGGGACTAGCGGGGAGACCCAGTACTTC.

This clone was observed a handful of times. The chain has TRBV5-4 and TRBJ1-6; TRBD1 agrees at 8 bases. The CDR3 is made up of 18 amino acids. Germline lookup yields CDR1 SGHNT and CDR2 YYREEE (reference sequence). J was trimmed by 2 bases and V by 10 bases; bases with no gene match: 17. The CDR3 DNA reads as TGTGCCTCACCACAATACCTCAGGGGGCAGGCCTATAATTCACCCCTCCACTTT. It encodes CASPQYLRGQAYNSPLHF.

In this sample, this clone turned up a few times. Other DNA sequences in this specimen translate into the identical CDR3. The rearrangement uses TRBV6-5 and TRBJ1-2, with no clear D. V was cut by 6 bases and J by 5 bases, with 13 bases left in between. The CDR3 is 13 residues long. Germline-derived CDR1 and CDR2 are MNHEY and SVGAGI. CDR3 sequence reads: CASRSDRDYGYTF. The CDR3 region has the DNA TGTGCCAGCAGATCGGACCGGGATTATGGCTACACCTTC.

About this clone: With a far larger clone one base away, a read error is the likely cause. CDR3 sequence: CASSPLDYLGAYNEQFF. The CDR3 DNA reads as TGTGCCAGCTCACCACTTGACTACCTGGGCGCCTACAATGAGCAGTTCTTC. This chain links TRBV18 with TRBJ2-1, with a possible D match to TRBD2 (5 bases). With 1 base removed from V and 2 bases from J, the gap between germline ends came to 15 bases. The CDR3 is 17 residues long. Per the germline V gene, CDR1 is KGHSH and CDR2 is LQKENI.

Details on this clone: The junction does not match germline at one end; this may be a read error. The CDR3 DNA reads TGTTCCAGCAGTGTCACAACTAATGAAAAACTGTTTTTT. Residues: CSSSVTTNEKLFF. The genes are TRBV7-9 and TRBJ1-4; D call uncertain. The length of the CDR3 is 13 residues. Germline loops: CDR1 SEHNR, CDR2 FQNEAQ (reference sequence). The complete variable domain, with remaining parts taken from reference TRBV7-9 and TRBJ1-4, reads DTGVSQNPRHKITKRGQNVTFRCDPISEHNRLYWYRQTLGQGPEFLTYFQNEAQLEKSRLLSDRFSAERPKGSFSTLEIQRTEQGDSAMYLCSSSVTTNEKLFFGSGTQLSVL.

This clone was found a few times. The genes are TRBV5-1 and TRBJ1-1; D might be TRBD1 (5 bases). Trimming removed 7 bases at V and 7 bases at J, with 11 bases between. The CDR3 consists of 11 residues. CDR1 is SGHRS, CDR2 YFSETQ, per germline. CDR3 protein: CASGEGIEAFF. The CDR3 nucleotides read TGCGCCAGCGGGGAGGGGATTGAAGCTTTCTTT.

The chain links TRBV20-1 to TRBJ1-2, with D uncertain. The CDR3 runs to 11 residues. Germline-derived CDR1 and CDR2 are DFQATT and SNEGSKA (reference sequence). V lost 6 bases and J lost 2, with 7 bases in between. CDR3 in DNA: TGCAGTGCACCCGAGAACTATGGCTACACCTTC. It encodes CSAPENYGYTF.

A remark on this clone: The junction does not match germline at one end; this may be a read error. In the same sample, other DNA sequences code for this CDR3. The chain has TRBV6-5 and TRBJ1-5; no clear D. The CDR3 is 13 amino acids. Germline CDR1 MNHEY, CDR2 SVGAGI. CDR3 sequence: CASSYSAGQPQHF. The CDR3 nucleotides are TGTGCCAGCAGTTACTCTGCGGGTCAGCCCCAGCACTTT.

This clone was seen just once. The V call is TRBV28, the J call TRBJ1-2; the D gene is possibly TRBD1 (6 bases). The V and J ends lost 1 base and 8 bases respectively, with 11 bases between them. This CDR3 contains 13 residues. CDR1 is MDHEN, CDR2 SYDVKM, per germline. CDR3 sequence reads: CASSLLGAGGYTF. CDR3 nucleotides: TGTGCCAGCAGTTTATTGGGGGCCGGGGGCTACACCTTC.

In regard to this clone: Other nucleotide sequences in the sample specify the same CDR3. The chain is built from TRBV21-1 and TRBJ2-5; the table assigns TRBD1, which was not confirmed against the DNA. TRBV21-1 is a documented pseudogene. This CDR3 comprises 18 residues. CDR3: CASSKGRDRTHCGETQYF. The DNA for the CDR3 is TGTGCCAGCAGCAAAGGGCGGGACAGGACCCACTGCGGAGAGACCCAGTACTTC.

The chain uses TRBV10-1 and TRBJ2-5; 7 bases match TRBD2. The germline V gene has CDR1 WNHNN and CDR2 SYGVQD (reference sequence). The CDR3 covers 13 residues. V shed 5 bases and J 7 bases; nucleotides not matched to a gene: 7. CDR3 sequence (DNA): TGCGCCAGCAGTACCCAGCGGGATGGGACCCAGTACTTC. Translating gives CASSTQRDGTQYF.

The sample holds one count of this clone. V is TRBV19 and J is TRBJ1-1; 12 nucleotides match TRBD1. The CDR3 consists of 21 residues. J gave up 2 bases and V 1 base, and 17 bases lay outside the gene matches. Germline V lookup: CDR1 LNHDA, CDR2 SQIVND (reference sequence). The CDR3 nucleotides are TGTGCCAGTAGTATAGGCGAAAGTCTTGTCGGGACAGGGGGCCGAAACACTGAAGCTTTCTTT. The encoded protein is CASSIGESLVGTGGRNTEAFF. Together with reference TRBV19 and TRBJ1-1, the CDR3 gives the full variable domain: DGGITQSPKYLFRKEGQNVTLSCEQNLNHDAMYWYRQDPGQGLRLIYYSQIVNDFQKGDIAEGYSVSREKKESFPLTVTSAQKNPTAFYLCASSIGESLVGTGGRNTEAFFGQGTRLTVV.

The chain links TRBV4-3 to TRBJ1-4; 7 bases are shared with TRBD1. The V and J ends lost 1 base and 8 bases, in that order; junction bases with no gene match: 7. CDR3 length: 15 residues. CDR1 and CDR2 from the germline V gene are LGHNA and YSLEER. Here the CDR3 DNA reads TGCGCCAGCAGCCAAGTCCGGGACAGCCCCGAAAAACTGTTTTTT. Protein product: CASSQVRDSPEKLFF.

CDR3 nucleotides: TGTGCCAGCAGGAGCAGACAGTTTAATGAAAAACTGTTTTTT. It yields the protein CASRSRQFNEKLFF. This sequence joins TRBV6-1 and TRBJ1-4, with D possibly TRBD1 on 5 matching bases. CDR1 MNHNS and CDR2 SASEGT come from the germline V gene. CDR3 size: 14 residues. V was clipped by 6 bases and J by 4 bases, with 12 bases between them.

V gene TRBV2 combines with J gene TRBJ2-5, with 11 bases identical to TRBD2. V was clipped by 4 bases and J by 2 bases; unmatched bases: 0. The CDR3 is made up of 14 amino acids. Germline loops: CDR1 SNHLY, CDR2 FYNNEI. The CDR3 is CASSASGGQETQYF. The DNA of the CDR3 is TGTGCCAGCAGTGCTAGCGGGGGGCAAGAGACCCAGTACTTC.

The chain combines TRBV2 with TRBJ1-5; D uncertain. The CDR3 is made up of 13 amino acids. CDR1 and CDR2 from the germline V gene are SNHLY and FYNNEI. The V end was cut by 2 bases, the J end by 5 bases, with 7 bases between. CDR3 amino acids: CASSENLYQPQHF. In nucleotides, the CDR3 is TGTGCCAGCAGTGAAAATCTGTATCAGCCCCAGCATTTT.

In this sample, this clone turned up once. J is TRBJ2-7 and V is TRBV28; 8 bases fit TRBD2. The V and J ends lost 1 base and 3 bases, in that order; junction bases with no gene match: 5. The CDR3 runs to 15 residues. Germline V gene sequence: CDR1 MDHEN, CDR2 SYDVKM. DNA for the CDR3: TGTGCCAGCAGTTTATTCGGGAGGGCCGTCTACGAGCAGTACTTC. Protein product: CASSLFGRAVYEQYF.

The genes are TRBV6-5 and TRBJ2-3; the D is unclear. Trimming cost V 2 bases and J 5 bases, with 8 bases left between them. The CDR3 has 13 residues. Germline V CDR1 and CDR2: MNHEY, SVGAGI. CDR3 DNA sequence: TGTGCCAGCAGTTACCGCCACAGAGATACGCAGTATTTT. It is translated as CASSYRHRDTQYF.

The CDR3 spells CASSVAGIGVIGSQPQHF. As DNA, the CDR3 is TGTGCCAGCAGCGTTGCGGGGATAGGGGTAATCGGTAGTCAGCCCCAGCATTTT. The gene calls are TRBV2 and TRBJ1-5, with D possibly TRBD1 on 5 matching bases. The CDR3 extends over 18 amino acids. Germline assignment: CDR1 SNHLY and CDR2 FYNNEI. The V gene lost 6 bases and the J gene lost 6 bases, with 27 bases spanning the gap.

V is TRBV29-1 and J is TRBJ1-2, with 9 bases fitting TRBD1. CDR3 length: 15 amino acids. Germline V gene data show CDR1 as SQVTM and CDR2 as ANQGSEA. Trimming took 3 bases from V and 4 from J; bases not matched to a gene: 9. The DNA for the CDR3 is TGCAGCGTTGATCCATCCGGGACAGGGATCTATGGCTACACCTTC. Residues: CSVDPSGTGIYGYTF.

This chain uses TRBV5-8 with TRBJ2-4; possible D gene TRBD1, 6 bases. This CDR3 is 14 amino acids long. The V end was cut by 5 bases, the J end by 8 bases, with 17 bases between. Looked up from germline, CDR1 is SGHTS and CDR2 is YDEGEE. The CDR3 nucleotides are TGTGCCAGCAGGGGCGACTGGACAGTCGACATTCAGTACTTC. Amino acids: CASRGDWTVDIQYF. The variable domain in full, with the rest retrieved from reference TRBV5-8 and TRBJ2-4, is EAGVTQSPTHLIKTRGQQATLRCSPISGHTSVYWYQQALGLGLQFLLWYDEGEERNRGNFPPRFSGRQFPNYSSELNVNALELEDSALYLCASRGDWTVDIQYFGAGTRLSVL.

V is TRBV5-1 and J is TRBJ2-3; D perhaps matches TRBD1 (6 bases). V lost 0 bases and J 2 bases, leaving 13 bases between the germline ends. CDR1 and CDR2 (germline): SGHRS, YFSETQ. The CDR3 spans 16 residues. The CDR3: CASSLAGWGPTDTQYF. DNA for the CDR3: TGCGCCAGCAGCTTGGCCGGGTGGGGGCCCACAGATACGCAGTATTTT.

This sequence joins TRBV4-3 and TRBJ2-7, with no clear D. The CDR3 is 13 amino acids. Germline CDR1 reads LGHNA; CDR2 reads YSLEER. Trimming stripped 1 base from V and 3 bases from J, with 7 bases between. Here the CDR3 reads CASSQAFNYEQYF. CDR3 DNA: TGCGCCAGCAGCCAAGCCTTTAACTACGAGCAGTACTTC.